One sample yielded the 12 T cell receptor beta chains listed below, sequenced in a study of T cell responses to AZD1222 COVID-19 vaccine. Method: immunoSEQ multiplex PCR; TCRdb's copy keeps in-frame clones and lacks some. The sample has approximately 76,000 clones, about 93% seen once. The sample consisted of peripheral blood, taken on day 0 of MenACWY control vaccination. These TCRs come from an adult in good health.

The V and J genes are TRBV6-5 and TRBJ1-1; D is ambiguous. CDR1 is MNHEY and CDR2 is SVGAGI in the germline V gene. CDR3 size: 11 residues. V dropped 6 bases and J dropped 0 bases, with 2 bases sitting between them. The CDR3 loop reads CASRMNTEAFF. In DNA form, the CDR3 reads TGTGCCAGCAGGATGAACACTGAAGCTTTCTTT.

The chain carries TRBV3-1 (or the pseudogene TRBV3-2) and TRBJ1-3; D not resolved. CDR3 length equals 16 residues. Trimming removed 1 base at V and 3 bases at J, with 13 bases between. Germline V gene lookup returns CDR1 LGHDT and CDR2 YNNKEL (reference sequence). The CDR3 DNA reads TGTGCCAGCAGCCAAGTTAACCCCGTCTATGGAAACACCATATATTTT. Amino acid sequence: CASSQVNPVYGNTIYF.

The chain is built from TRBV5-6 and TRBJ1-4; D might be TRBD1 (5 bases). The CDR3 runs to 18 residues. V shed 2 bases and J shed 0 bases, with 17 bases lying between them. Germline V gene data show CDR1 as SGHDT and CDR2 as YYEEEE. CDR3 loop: CASSFTRDSGATNEKLFF. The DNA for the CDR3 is TGTGCCAGCAGCTTCACCAGGGACTCCGGTGCAACTAATGAAAAACTGTTTTTT.

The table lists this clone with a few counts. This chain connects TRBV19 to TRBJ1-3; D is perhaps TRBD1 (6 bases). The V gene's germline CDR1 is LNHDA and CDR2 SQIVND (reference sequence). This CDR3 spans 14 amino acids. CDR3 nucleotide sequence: TGTGCTTACAGGGCGCTTAAATCTGGAAACACCATATATTTT. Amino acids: CAYRALKSGNTIYF.

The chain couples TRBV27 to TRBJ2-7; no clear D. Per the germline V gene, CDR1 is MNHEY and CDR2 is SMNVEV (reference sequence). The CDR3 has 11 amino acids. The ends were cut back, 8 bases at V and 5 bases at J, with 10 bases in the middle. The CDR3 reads CASSRPNEQYF. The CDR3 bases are TGTGCCAGCTCTCGCCCAAACGAGCAGTACTTC.

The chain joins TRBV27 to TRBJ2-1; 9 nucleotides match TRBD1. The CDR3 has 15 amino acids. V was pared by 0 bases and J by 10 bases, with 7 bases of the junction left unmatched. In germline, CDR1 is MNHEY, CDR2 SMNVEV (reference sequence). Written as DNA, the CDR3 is TGTGCCAGCAGTTTATCTTACAGGGGGCCGAACGAGCAGTTCTTC. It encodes CASSLSYRGPNEQFF.

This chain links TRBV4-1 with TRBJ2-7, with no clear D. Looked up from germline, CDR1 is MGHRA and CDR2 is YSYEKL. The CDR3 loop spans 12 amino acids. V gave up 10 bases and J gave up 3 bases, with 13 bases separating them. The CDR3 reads CATMDANYEQYF. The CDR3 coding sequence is TGCGCCACCATGGACGCAAACTACGAGCAGTACTTC.

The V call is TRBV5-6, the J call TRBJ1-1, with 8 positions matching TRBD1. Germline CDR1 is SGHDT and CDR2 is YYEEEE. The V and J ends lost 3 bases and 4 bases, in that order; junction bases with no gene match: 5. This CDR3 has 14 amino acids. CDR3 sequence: CASSSSTGGTEAFF. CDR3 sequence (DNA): TGTGCCAGCAGCTCCTCCACAGGGGGCACTGAAGCTTTCTTT.

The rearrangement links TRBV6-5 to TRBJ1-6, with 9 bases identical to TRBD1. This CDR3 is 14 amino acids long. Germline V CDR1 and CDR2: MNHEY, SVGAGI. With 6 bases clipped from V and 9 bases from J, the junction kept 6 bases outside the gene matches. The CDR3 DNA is TGTGCCAGCAGCCACAGGGGGCTCGTTTCACCCCTCCACTTT. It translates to CASSHRGLVSPLHF.

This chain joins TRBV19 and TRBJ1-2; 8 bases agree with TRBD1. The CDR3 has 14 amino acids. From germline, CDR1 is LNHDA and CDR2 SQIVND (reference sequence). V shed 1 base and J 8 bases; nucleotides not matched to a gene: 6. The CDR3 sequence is CASSIGQGIWGYTF. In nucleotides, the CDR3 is TGTGCCAGTAGTATAGGACAGGGGATTTGGGGCTACACCTTC.

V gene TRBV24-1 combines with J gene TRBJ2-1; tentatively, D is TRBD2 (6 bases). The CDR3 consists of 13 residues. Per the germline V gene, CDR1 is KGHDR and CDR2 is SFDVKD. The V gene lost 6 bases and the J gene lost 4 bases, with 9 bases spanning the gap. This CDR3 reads CATSISGYNEQFF. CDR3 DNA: TGTGCCACCAGTATTAGCGGATACAATGAGCAGTTCTTC.

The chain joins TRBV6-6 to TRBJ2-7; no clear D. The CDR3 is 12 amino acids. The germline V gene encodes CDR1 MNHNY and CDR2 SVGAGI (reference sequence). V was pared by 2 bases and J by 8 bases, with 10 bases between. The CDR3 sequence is CASSYVSGQQYF. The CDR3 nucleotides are TGTGCCAGCAGTTACGTGTCTGGTCAGCAGTACTTC.